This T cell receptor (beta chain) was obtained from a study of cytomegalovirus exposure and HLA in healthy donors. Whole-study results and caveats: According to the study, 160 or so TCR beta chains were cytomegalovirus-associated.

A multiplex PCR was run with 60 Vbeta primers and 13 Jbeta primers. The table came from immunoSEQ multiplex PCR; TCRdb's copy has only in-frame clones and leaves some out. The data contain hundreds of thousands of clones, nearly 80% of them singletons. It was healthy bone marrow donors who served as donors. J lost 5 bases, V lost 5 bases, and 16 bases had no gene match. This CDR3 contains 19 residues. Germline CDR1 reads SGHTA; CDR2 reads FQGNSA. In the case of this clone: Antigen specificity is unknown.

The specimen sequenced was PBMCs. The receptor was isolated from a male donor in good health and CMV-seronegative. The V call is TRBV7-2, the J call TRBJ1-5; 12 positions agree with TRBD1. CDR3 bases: TGTGCCAGCAGCCAAAACCCAATGGGACAGGGGGCGGGCGATCAGCCCCAGCATTTT. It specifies CASSQNPMGQGAGDQPQHF.